These T cell receptor beta chains were read from a single sample in a study of beta chain features in type 1 diabetes. TCRdb's copy holds only in-frame clones and misses some; the assay was immunoSEQ multiplex PCR. The table lists over 500,000 clones, roughly a sixth of them singletons. Sequencing input: naive CD4+ T cells from blood. These receptors were obtained from a young man in good health. CDR3s include the opening cysteine and the closing phenylalanine or tryptophan. D genes are given only for firm matches. The listing skips clone size in some rows; elsewhere it reads once, few, many or a size class.

V gene: TRBV6-5
J gene: TRBJ1-5
clone size: few
D gene: NA
CDR3 DNA: TGTGCCAGCAGTTACGTGGTGAATCAGCCCCAGCATTTT
CDR3 protein: CASSYVVNQPQHF

V gene: TRBV11-1
J gene: TRBJ1-1
clone size: NA
D gene: TRBD1
CDR3 DNA: TGTGCCAGCAGCTTATTGACAGGGCCCCTTTTGAACACTGAAGCTTTCTTT
CDR3 protein: CASSLLTGPLLNTEAFF

V gene: TRBV6-5
J gene: TRBJ1-5
clone size: few
D gene: NA
CDR3 DNA: TGTGCCAGCGCCGAGTCTTATAGCAATCAGCCCCAGCATTTT
CDR3 protein: CASAESYSNQPQHF

V gene: TRBV7-2
J gene: TRBJ2-3
clone size: NA
D gene: TRBD2
CDR3 DNA: TGTGCCAGCGGGCTAGCGGGGGGGTACACAGATACGCAGTATTTT
CDR3 protein: CASGLAGGYTDTQYF

V gene: TRBV9
J gene: TRBJ1-2
clone size: few
D gene: TRBD1
CDR3 DNA: TGTGCCAGCAGCGTAGGACAGGGCTTGTTCTCTAACTATGGCTACACCTTC
CDR3 protein: CASSVGQGLFSNYGYTF

V gene: TRBV9
J gene: TRBJ1-1
clone size: NA
D gene: NA
CDR3 DNA: TGTGCCAGCAGCGTAGATGGGTACATGAACACTGAAGCTTTCTTT
CDR3 protein: CASSVDGYMNTEAFF

V gene: TRBV14
J gene: TRBJ2-5
clone size: few
D gene: NA
CDR3 DNA: TGTGCCAGCAGCCAATGGGTATCAGAAGAGACCCAGTACTTC
CDR3 protein: CASSQWVSEETQYF

V gene: TRBV5-1
J gene: TRBJ1-4
clone size: few
D gene: NA
CDR3 DNA: TGCGCCAGCAGCCCCGGACACGGCCCGGAACTGTTTTTT
CDR3 protein: CASSPGHGPELFF

V gene: TRBV7-3
J gene: TRBJ2-2
clone size: few
D gene: TRBD2
CDR3 DNA: TGTGCCAGCAGCTTAACTAGCGGGAGCGGCACCGGGGAGCTGTTTTTT
CDR3 protein: CASSLTSGSGTGELFF

V gene: TRBV19
J gene: TRBJ1-6
clone size: NA
D gene: TRBD1
CDR3 DNA: TGTGCCAGTAGTATTCGCGACAGGGTGTATAATTCACCCCTCCACTTT
CDR3 protein: CASSIRDRVYNSPLHF

V gene: TRBV7-6
J gene: TRBJ1-6
clone size: few
D gene: NA
CDR3 DNA: TGTGCCAGCAGCTCCTTGGGTGAAGGTTCACCCCTCCACTTT
CDR3 protein: CASSSLGEGSPLHF

V gene: TRBV15
J gene: TRBJ2-2
clone size: NA
D gene: NA
CDR3 DNA: TGTGCCACCAGCAGAGAGGGAAAACAGCGTCTTTGGGGCGGGGAGCTGTTTTTT
CDR3 protein: CATSREGKQRLWGGELFF

V gene: TRBV18
J gene: TRBJ2-5
clone size: NA
D gene: NA
CDR3 DNA: TGTGCCAGCTCACCAAGACAGCAAGAGACCCAGTACTTC
CDR3 protein: CASSPRQQETQYF

V gene: TRBV28
J gene: TRBJ2-2
clone size: NA
D gene: NA
CDR3 DNA: TGTGCCAGCACTCAATCCGGGGAGCTGTTTTTT
CDR3 protein: CASTQSGELFF

V gene: TRBV6-4
J gene: TRBJ2-3
clone size: few
D gene: NA
CDR3 DNA: TGTGCCAGCAGCGAGGGACGTTATGGTACAGATACGCAGTATTTT
CDR3 protein: CASSEGRYGTDTQYF

V gene: TRBV25-1
J gene: TRBJ2-7
clone size: NA
D gene: NA
CDR3 DNA: TGTGCCAGCAGTGAATATAAACAAGCGGTCTCCTACGAGCAGTACTTC
CDR3 protein: CASSEYKQAVSYEQYF

V gene: TRBV6-6
J gene: TRBJ2-7
clone size: few
D gene: TRBD1
CDR3 DNA: TGTGCCAGCAGATCGACAGGGAGCTCCTACGAGCAGTACTTC
CDR3 protein: CASRSTGSSYEQYF

V gene: TRBV18
J gene: TRBJ1-5
clone size: few
D gene: TRBD1
CDR3 DNA: TGTGCCAGCTCACCCAAACGGGACAGGGGCCCTCCGTGGAAGTCCCAGCATTTT
CDR3 protein: CASSPKRDRGPPWKSQHF

V gene: TRBV30
J gene: TRBJ2-7
clone size: NA
D gene: NA
CDR3 DNA: TGTGCCCGTTCAGACCGAAACTCCTACGAGCAGTACTTC
CDR3 protein: CARSDRNSYEQYF

V gene: TRBV18
J gene: TRBJ2-2
clone size: few
D gene: TRBD2
CDR3 DNA: TGTGCCAGCTCACCAAGTAGCGGGGGGCCGCGCACCGGGGAGCTGTTTTTT
CDR3 protein: CASSPSSGGPRTGELFF

V gene: TRBV7-8
J gene: TRBJ2-1
clone size: NA
D gene: NA
CDR3 DNA: TGTGCCAGCAGCGGCAGGCCCGGGGATCCTGAGCAGTTCTTC
CDR3 protein: CASSGRPGDPEQFF

V gene: TRBV29-1
J gene: TRBJ2-7
clone size: NA
D gene: TRBD2
CDR3 DNA: TGCAGCGTTGATAGCGGGTCCTACGAGCAGTACTTC
CDR3 protein: CSVDSGSYEQYF

V gene: TRBV11-3
J gene: TRBJ1-6
clone size: NA
D gene: TRBD1
CDR3 DNA: TGTGCCAGCAGCGACAGGGGTCCTAATTCACCCCTCCACTTT
CDR3 protein: CASSDRGPNSPLHF

V gene: TRBV6-5
J gene: TRBJ2-7
clone size: NA
D gene: TRBD2
CDR3 DNA: TGTGCCATCAGCCGACTAGCGGGAGTTAAGGGGGAGCAGTACTTC
CDR3 protein: CAISRLAGVKGEQYF

V gene: TRBV10-3
J gene: TRBJ2-7
clone size: few
D gene: TRBD2
CDR3 DNA: TGTGCCATCCGGGAGGGCCTCCACGAGCAGTACTTC
CDR3 protein: CAIREGLHEQYF

V gene: TRBV7-2
J gene: TRBJ2-7
clone size: NA
D gene: NA
CDR3 DNA: TGTGCCAGCAGCTTGATCAGGGGTCGCGGGCAGTACTTC
CDR3 protein: CASSLIRGRGQYF

V gene: TRBV5-6
J gene: TRBJ1-5
clone size: few
D gene: NA
CDR3 DNA: TGTGCCAGCAGCTTGGTAAGCGGCAATCAGCCCCAGCATTTT
CDR3 protein: CASSLVSGNQPQHF

V gene: TRBV19
J gene: TRBJ2-7
clone size: NA
D gene: NA
CDR3 DNA: TGTGCCAGTAGTGCCGTTTCCGGGACGATCCGTTACGAGCAGTACTTC
CDR3 protein: CASSAVSGTIRYEQYF

V gene: TRBV27
J gene: TRBJ1-5
clone size: NA
D gene: NA
CDR3 DNA: TGTGCCAGCAGTTTAAGGGTTGACGGAAATCAGCCCCAGCATTTT
CDR3 protein: CASSLRVDGNQPQHF

V gene: TRBV28
J gene: TRBJ2-7
clone size: NA
D gene: NA
CDR3 DNA: TGTGCCAGCAGTCAGCAGCGGGTCCGGCAGTACTTC
CDR3 protein: CASSQQRVRQYF

V gene: TRBV7-2
J gene: TRBJ1-1
clone size: NA
D gene: TRBD1
CDR3 DNA: TGTGCCAGCAGCTTTTCGGACAGGGTGAACACTGAAGCTTTCTTT
CDR3 protein: CASSFSDRVNTEAFF

V gene: TRBV10-3
J gene: TRBJ1-2
clone size: NA
D gene: NA
CDR3 DNA: TGTGCCATCAGCGACCATGGCTACACCTTC
CDR3 protein: CAISDHGYTF

V gene: TRBV20-1
J gene: TRBJ2-7
clone size: few
D gene: NA
CDR3 DNA: TGCAGTGCTCCCCTCAGGGAGCAGTACTTC
CDR3 protein: CSAPLREQYF

V gene: TRBV7-9
J gene: TRBJ2-5
clone size: few
D gene: TRBD2
CDR3 DNA: TGTGCCAGCACCTCTCGGACTAGCGGGGCTCTGACCCAAGAGACCCAGTACTTC
CDR3 protein: CASTSRTSGALTQETQYF

V gene: TRBV6-6
J gene: TRBJ1-4
clone size: NA
D gene: NA
CDR3 DNA: TGTGCCAGCAGTACATACACAGGGATTGAAAAACTGTTTTTT
CDR3 protein: CASSTYTGIEKLFF

V gene: TRBV15
J gene: TRBJ2-2
clone size: NA
D gene: TRBD1
CDR3 DNA: TGTGCCACCGGGACAGGGAGCGGTGGGGAGCTGTTTTTT
CDR3 protein: CATGTGSGGELFF

V gene: TRBV9
J gene: TRBJ2-1
clone size: few
D gene: NA
CDR3 DNA: TGTGCCAGCAGCGATCGACCGGGGCCCCCTAATGAGCAGTTCTTC
CDR3 protein: CASSDRPGPPNEQFF

V gene: TRBV19
J gene: TRBJ2-1
clone size: NA
D gene: NA
CDR3 DNA: TGTGCCAGTAGTAGTTACGTCGGGGTCGACTCCTACAATGAGCAGTTCTTC
CDR3 protein: CASSSYVGVDSYNEQFF

V gene: TRBV9
J gene: TRBJ2-7
clone size: once
D gene: TRBD2
CDR3 DNA: TGTGCCAGCAGCCCTCAGACTAGCGGGAGGGCCGGGGAGCAGTACTTC
CDR3 protein: CASSPQTSGRAGEQYF

V gene: TRBV7-9
J gene: TRBJ2-2
clone size: few
D gene: NA
CDR3 DNA: TGTGCCAGCAGCAGCAGGCAACCCAACACCGGGGAGCTGTTTTTT
CDR3 protein: CASSSRQPNTGELFF

V gene: TRBV7-2
J gene: TRBJ1-4
clone size: few
D gene: NA
CDR3 DNA: TGTGCCAGCAGCTTAAATTACATCACTCGGGGAGGGGGTGAAAAACTGTTTTTT
CDR3 protein: CASSLNYITRGGGEKLFF

V gene: TRBV30
J gene: TRBJ1-2
clone size: NA
D gene: NA
CDR3 DNA: TGTGCCTGGACAGATAACTATGGCTACACCTTC
CDR3 protein: CAWTDNYGYTF

V gene: TRBV9
J gene: TRBJ2-1
clone size: NA
D gene: TRBD1
CDR3 DNA: TGTGCCAGCAGCCCGGGCAGGGGGCTATACAATGAGCAGTTCTTC
CDR3 protein: CASSPGRGLYNEQFF

V gene: TRBV7-3
J gene: TRBJ2-1
clone size: NA
D gene: TRBD2
CDR3 DNA: TGTGCCAGCAGCGCGTTAGCGGGGACTTCCTACAATGAGCAGTTCTTC
CDR3 protein: CASSALAGTSYNEQFF

V gene: TRBV18
J gene: TRBJ2-7
clone size: few
D gene: TRBD1
CDR3 DNA: TGTGCCAGCTCACGGCCCGGGACAGGACTTTACGAGCAGTACTTC
CDR3 protein: CASSRPGTGLYEQYF

V gene: TRBV19
J gene: TRBJ1-5
clone size: few
D gene: NA
CDR3 DNA: TGTGCCAGTAGTAATTTATCGGGAAACAATCAGCCCCAGCATTTT
CDR3 protein: CASSNLSGNNQPQHF

V gene: TRBV7-9
J gene: TRBJ2-1
clone size: few
D gene: TRBD1
CDR3 DNA: TGTGCCAGCAGCCCCCCGGGACAGGTCCACAATGAGCAGTTCTTC
CDR3 protein: CASSPPGQVHNEQFF

V gene: TRBV19
J gene: TRBJ2-1
clone size: many
D gene: TRBD1
CDR3 DNA: TGTGCCAGTAGTTCCTGGACAGGGAAGGAGTTCTTC
CDR3 protein: CASSSWTGKEFF

V gene: TRBV14
J gene: TRBJ1-1
clone size: many
D gene: NA
CDR3 DNA: TGTGCCAGCAGCCAAGATGGTAGGTTGAACACTGAAGCTTTCTTT
CDR3 protein: CASSQDGRLNTEAFF

V gene: TRBV20-1
J gene: TRBJ1-5
clone size: NA
D gene: NA
CDR3 DNA: TGCAGTGCCTCCAGGGGAGCCCAGCATTTT
CDR3 protein: CSASRGAQHF

V gene: TRBV9
J gene: TRBJ1-5
clone size: NA
D gene: NA
CDR3 DNA: TGTGCCAGCAGCGTAGCAGGGACGGGCAATCAGCCCCAGCATTTT
CDR3 protein: CASSVAGTGNQPQHF

V gene: TRBV30
J gene: TRBJ1-4
clone size: few
D gene: NA
CDR3 DNA: TGTGCCTGGAGCACTAGGGGGGGCGGCGAAAAACTGTTTTTT
CDR3 protein: CAWSTRGGGEKLFF

V gene: TRBV5-6
J gene: TRBJ2-7
clone size: NA
D gene: TRBD1
CDR3 DNA: TGTGCCAGCAGCCGCCCGGGACAGGGCTACGAGCAGTACTTC
CDR3 protein: CASSRPGQGYEQYF